Shown below are 17 T cell receptor beta chains from a single sample sequenced in a study of blood T cell repertoires in COVID-19. Generated by immunoSEQ multiplex PCR, the TCRdb table keeps only in-frame clones and is missing some. The data contain some 200,000 clones, 81% of them singletons. The specimen was PBMCs or T cells enriched from blood (not recorded which). The receptors were sampled from a woman aged 50 to 60 with acute COVID-19.

Of note for this clone: In this CDR3 the conserved last residue, phenylalanine or tryptophan, is missing, so a read error is likely. Because the CDR3's place on the DNA is in doubt, the DNA is left out and the CDR3 is given as listed by TCRdb. CDR3 residues: CASSLAGLGQVSTE. V usage is TRBV7-9 and J usage is TRBJ1-2; the table calls TRBD1, which could not be checked here. The CDR3 length equals 14 residues, ends included. Germline V gene lookup returns CDR1 SEHNR and CDR2 FQNEAQ (reference sequence).

CDR3 coding DNA: TGTGCCAGCAGCGTAAGCCTAGCGGGGGCAGATACGCAGTATTTT. It is translated as CASSVSLAGADTQYF. The chain couples TRBV9 to TRBJ2-3, with 10 bases lining up with TRBD2. Germline V gene sequence: CDR1 SGDLS, CDR2 YYNGEE. The CDR3 extends over 15 amino acids. V was clipped by 1 base and J by 4 bases; unmatched bases: 3.

The genes are TRBV3-1 (or the pseudogene TRBV3-2) and TRBJ1-5; the D gene is possibly TRBD1 (5 bases). Germline loops: CDR1 LGHDT, CDR2 YNNKEL (reference sequence). V dropped 2 bases and J dropped 2 bases, with 10 bases sitting between them. The CDR3 length is 15 residues. Here the CDR3 DNA reads TGTGCCAGCAGCCAACAGGGTCGTGGCAATCAGCCCCAGCATTTT. It encodes CASSQQGRGNQPQHF.

The chain has TRBV7-6 and TRBJ1-4; weak D call: TRBD1 (6 bases). Germline loops: CDR1 SGHVS, CDR2 FNYEAQ. The CDR3 spans 15 residues. Trimming stripped 1 base from V and 7 bases from J, with 13 bases between. CDR3 in DNA: TGTGCCAGCAGCTTAGATTCAGGGGCAAGTGAAAAACTGTTTTTT. It yields the protein CASSLDSGASEKLFF.

The chain is built from TRBV7-2 and TRBJ2-6, with D uncertain. V dropped 1 base and J dropped 1 base, with 5 bases sitting between them. This CDR3 is 15 amino acids long. From germline, CDR1 is SGHTA and CDR2 FQGNSA. CDR3 bases: TGTGCCAGCAGCTTAGACTTTTCTGGGGCCAACGTCCTGACTTTC. Translation: CASSLDFSGANVLTF.

V usage is TRBV28 and J usage is TRBJ2-2; D is possibly TRBD1 (6 bases). Germline V lookup: CDR1 MDHEN, CDR2 SYDVKM. V lost 2 bases and J 7 bases, leaving 14 bases between the germline ends. The CDR3 extends over 15 amino acids. For the CDR3, the DNA is TGTGCCAGCAGTTTAAGGCGGCAGGGGTTCGGGGAGCTGTTTTTT. It is translated as CASSLRRQGFGELFF.

V is TRBV2 and J is TRBJ1-2; TRBD1 aligns across 12 bases. CDR1 SNHLY and CDR2 FYNNEI come from the germline V gene. J lost 5 bases, V lost 8 bases, and 6 bases had no gene match. There are 14 residues in the CDR3. CDR3: CASLGQGAGYGYTF. Here the CDR3 DNA reads TGTGCCAGCCTGGGACAGGGGGCTGGATATGGCTACACCTTC.

The chain recombines TRBV7-2 with TRBJ2-7, with D possibly matching TRBD1 (5 bases). CDR3 length: 13 residues. CDR1 SGHTA and CDR2 FQGNSA come from the germline V gene. Trimming removed 3 bases from V and 2 bases from J, with 8 bases in between. The CDR3 DNA reads TGTGCCAGCAGCTTTCCAGGGCCCTACGAGCAGTACTTC. Translating gives CASSFPGPYEQYF.

The chain employs TRBV10-3 and TRBJ1-5; 8 positions match TRBD1. The CDR3 has 13 residues. Germline-derived CDR1 and CDR2 are ENHRY and SYGVKD. The V gene end was trimmed by 6 bases and the J gene end by 4 bases; junction bases not matched to a gene: 2. In DNA form, the CDR3 reads TGTGCCATCAGGGACAGGGATAATCAGCCCCAGCATTTT. Translated, it gives CAIRDRDNQPQHF.

This rearrangement joins TRBV28 to TRBJ2-7; 7 nucleotides align to TRBD1. CDR1 and CDR2 (germline): MDHEN, SYDVKM. The CDR3 contains 12 residues. Trimming took 6 bases from V and 6 from J; bases not matched to a gene: 5. The CDR3, as DNA: TGTGCCAGCAGCACGACAGGGTTCGAGCAGTACTTC. Translated: CASSTTGFEQYF.

The rearrangement uses TRBV28 and TRBJ1-6, with 9 nucleotides matching TRBD1. In germline, CDR1 is MDHEN, CDR2 SYDVKM. This CDR3 has 16 amino acids. The ends lost 5 bases at V and 6 bases at J; junction bases unmatched: 8. The chain's CDR3 is CASSITGTGINSPLHF. The DNA of the CDR3 is TGTGCCAGCAGTATAACTGGGACAGGGATTAATTCACCCCTCCACTTT.

The CDR3 here is CASLAGQGNTEAFF. As DNA, the CDR3 is TGTGCCAGCTTAGCGGGACAGGGCAACACTGAAGCTTTCTTT. V usage is TRBV7-9 and J usage is TRBJ1-1, with 9 bases fitting TRBD1. Losses at the gene ends were 8 bases for V and 2 bases for J; bases not matched to a gene: 6. CDR1 is SEHNR and CDR2 is FQNEAQ in the germline V gene (reference sequence). The length of the CDR3 is 14 residues. The variable domain in full, completed from reference TRBV7-9 and TRBJ1-1, reads DTGVSQNPRHKITKRGQNVTFRCDPISEHNRLYWYRQTLGQGPEFLTYFQNEAQLEKSRLLSDRFSAERPKGSFSTLEIQRTEQGDSAMYLCASLAGQGNTEAFFGQGTRLTVV.

The CDR3 loop is CASRPQGSGEQYF. The CDR3 DNA reads TGTGCCAGCAGGCCACAGGGGTCCGGCGAGCAGTACTTC. V and J are TRBV28 and TRBJ2-7; TRBD1 aligns across 7 bases. V was clipped by 6 bases and J by 6 bases; unmatched bases: 8. Germline CDR1 MDHEN, CDR2 SYDVKM. This CDR3 spans 13 amino acids.

The chain is built from TRBV7-2 and TRBJ2-5; 13 bases fit TRBD2. The CDR3 loop spans 20 amino acids. Germline CDR1 reads SGHTA; CDR2 reads FQGNSA. The V gene end was trimmed by 0 bases and the J gene end by 6 bases; junction bases not matched to a gene: 16. CDR3 amino acids: CASSLAFGTGTSGTRKTQYF. In nucleotides, the CDR3 is TGTGCCAGCAGCTTAGCGTTTGGGACAGGGACTAGCGGGACTAGGAAGACCCAGTACTTC.

The V and J genes are TRBV3-1 (or the pseudogene TRBV3-2) and TRBJ2-3, with TRBD2 matching 14 bases. The CDR3 has 12 residues. Germline CDR1 LGHDT, CDR2 YNNKEL (reference sequence). Unmatched junction bases numbered 2, after V lost 3 bases and J lost 15 bases. The CDR3 DNA is TGTGCCAGCAGCCACGGGACTAGCGGGGGCTATTTT. It yields the protein CASSHGTSGGYF.

The gene calls are TRBV6-2 or TRBV6-3 and TRBJ2-5, with 8 bases aligning to TRBD1. Unmatched junction bases numbered 9, after V lost 3 bases and J lost 3 bases. Germline V lookup: CDR1 MNHEY, CDR2 SVGEGT. The CDR3 length is 16 residues. CDR3 sequence reads: CASSYIRTGKKETQYF. CDR3 sequence (DNA): TGTGCCAGCAGTTATATAAGGACAGGGAAAAAAGAGACCCAGTACTTC.

This chain uses TRBV6-2 or TRBV6-3 with TRBJ1-4, with 7 positions matching TRBD1. The CDR3 is made up of 14 amino acids. Germline V lookup: CDR1 MNHEY, CDR2 SVGEGT. J lost 11 bases, V lost 4 bases, and 10 bases had no gene match. This CDR3 is CASSFSSTGPKLFF. The CDR3, as DNA: TGTGCCAGCAGTTTCTCATCGACAGGGCCGAAACTGTTTTTT.